Listed here is a single T cell receptor beta chain. Germline assignment: CDR1 SEHNR and CDR2 FQNEAQ (reference sequence). V dropped 4 bases and J dropped 3; count of bases not matched to a gene: 4. The CDR3 has 15 amino acids. Categorization into cohorts depended on clinical history that participants reported. The data were obtained in a study of blood T cell repertoires in COVID-19. Study in general: Samples taken during acute and convalescent COVID-19 were collected in the United States, Italy and Spain. Sources were T cells, B-cell-depleted T cells, or PBMCs; the material itself was cDNA or gDNA.

In the original analysis: Amplification from reference gene primers served as the basis for estimated nucleated cell counts. Clones were sequenced by immunoSEQ multiplex PCR, and TCRdb holds only the in-frame ones, with some missing. Clonal size and the V and J genes are those of that table, whereas D and trimming came from the DNA. The repertoire consists of over 130,000 clones, with approximately 84% occurring once and the leading ten covering 3% to 3.5%. This TCR was recovered from a woman in her forties or fifties with acute COVID-19. Sequencing was performed on PBMCs or T cells enriched from blood (not recorded which). The V and J genes are TRBV7-9 and TRBJ2-2; the match to TRBD2 covers 8 bases. CDR3 residues: CASSYVAGHTGELFF. The CDR3 DNA reads as TGTGCCAGCAGCTACGTAGCGGGACACACCGGGGAGCTGTTTTTT.